The 13 T cell receptor beta chains presented below share a single source sample, sequenced in a study of early T cells in non-severe SARS-CoV-2 infection (dated by TCRdb to about 2021). Library preparation was by 5' RACE. The sample was run on a NextSeq 500. Starting from the raw public reads, TCRdb applied fastp trimming at Q25, assembled clones with MiXCR and retained in-frame beta chains. Entries are consolidated by CDR3 protein sequence, retaining the most common genes and DNA. Recorded for this sample are about 50,000 distinct CDR3 sequences; 11% of them occurred a single time. Clones ranked in the top ten supply over 10% of the sample. The source material was whole blood. The source is an adult who was a healthcare worker with PCR-confirmed SARS-CoV-2 infection or an uninfected control (not recorded which).

The chain uses TRBV4-3 and TRBJ1-4, with a possible D match to TRBD1 (5 bases). CDR3 length: 15 residues. The germline CDR1 and CDR2 sequences are LGHNA and YSLEER. Trimming shortened V by 1 base and J by 8 bases, and 14 bases separated the two germline ends. The CDR3 coding sequence is TGCGCCAGCAGCCAAGTGGGCCGGGGGGAGGAAAAACTGTTTTTT. Translating gives CASSQVGRGEEKLFF.

As regards this clonotype: A read error may be the cause here, since a much bigger clone is one base away. This rearrangement joins TRBV5-1 to TRBJ2-1; D remains ambiguous. Germline assignment: CDR1 SGHRS and CDR2 YFSETQ. This CDR3 is 15 amino acids long. CDR3 loop: CASSLGPRTENEQIF. CDR3 sequence (DNA): TGCGCCAGCAGCTTGGGGCCCCGCACCGAGAATGAGCAGATCTTC.

This clonotype was found a few times. The CDR3 DNA is TGCGCCAGCTCCCAACCGGGACAGGGTAGTTCTGAAGCTTTCTTT. This translates into CASSQPGQGSSEAFF. The rearrangement links TRBV4-3 to TRBJ1-1; 9 nucleotides line up with TRBD1. Losses at the gene ends were 8 bases for V and 6 bases for J; bases not matched to a gene: 13. Germline CDR1 is LGHNA and CDR2 is YSLEER. The CDR3 has 15 amino acids.

This clonotype was counted only a few times. The chain uses TRBV29-1 and TRBJ1-1; D may be TRBD1 (6 bases). This CDR3 region has 11 residues. Germline loops: CDR1 SQVTM, CDR2 ANQGSEA. Trimming took 6 bases from V and 8 from J, leaving 13 bases between them. The CDR3 region has the DNA TGCAGCGTAGATTACGGGACAGAAGCTTTCTTT. Amino acids: CSVDYGTEAFF. Looking up the rest from reference TRBV29-1 and TRBJ1-1 gives the full variable domain: SAVISQKPSRDICQRGTSLTIQCQVDSQVTMMFWYRQQPGQSLTLIATANQGSEATYESGFVIDKFPISRPNLTFSTLTVSNMSPEDSSIYLCSVDYGTEAFFGQGTRLTVV.

Many counts were recorded for this clonotype. The chain carries TRBV11-1 and TRBJ1-1, with D maybe TRBD1 (6 bases). CDR1 is SGHAT, CDR2 FQDESV, per germline (reference sequence). Trimming removed 5 bases from V and 8 bases from J, with 12 bases in between. CDR3 length: 12 residues. CDR3 amino acids: CASSPTGIEAFF. CDR3 nucleotide sequence: TGTGCCAGCAGCCCAACAGGGATCGAAGCTTTCTTT. The complete variable domain, with remaining parts taken from reference TRBV11-1 and TRBJ1-1, reads EAEVAQSPRYKITEKSQAVAFWCDPISGHATLYWYRQILGQGPELLVQFQDESVVDDSQLPKDRFSAERLKGVDSTLKIQPAELGDSAMYLCASSPTGIEAFFGQGTRLTVV.

There are many counts of this clonotype. The CDR3 reads CASSKDITDTQYF. The CDR3 DNA reads TGTGCCAGCAGCAAGGACATCACAGATACGCAGTATTTT. The chain is built from TRBV7-2 and TRBJ2-3; a weak D match, TRBD1 (5 bases). In germline, CDR1 is SGHTA, CDR2 FQGNSA. The CDR3 covers 13 residues. The V gene lost 5 bases and the J gene lost 2 bases, with 8 bases spanning the gap.

This clonotype has ten or more counts. The V call is TRBV2, the J call TRBJ1-1; unclear D gene. Germline-derived CDR1 and CDR2 are SNHLY and FYNNEI. The CDR3 is made up of 15 amino acids. V was shortened by 5 bases and J by 0 bases, with 13 bases between the two germline ends. In DNA form, the CDR3 reads TGTGCCAGCAGTCCCACGGGCACCGTGAACACTGAAGCTTTCTTT. Protein: CASSPTGTVNTEAFF.

The rearrangement joins TRBV10-3 to TRBJ2-7; D perhaps matches TRBD1 (6 bases). This CDR3 contains 13 residues. Trimming removed 7 bases from V and 5 bases from J, with 15 bases in between. From germline, CDR1 is ENHRY and CDR2 SYGVKD. This CDR3 is CAIMDREGNEQYF. The DNA for the CDR3 is TGTGCCATCATGGACAGAGAGGGAAACGAGCAGTACTTC.

In its sample, this clonotype was seen many times. This sequence joins TRBV7-9 and TRBJ1-1; D perhaps matches TRBD1 (5 bases). With 2 bases removed from V and 8 bases from J, the gap between germline ends came to 9 bases. The germline gives CDR1 SEHNR, CDR2 FQNEAQ (reference sequence). The CDR3 length is 12 residues. The CDR3 nucleotides read TGTGCCAGCAGCTTATCGGCAGGGGAAGCTTTCTTT. Translation gives CASSLSAGEAFF.

This clonotype occurred many times. This rearrangement joins TRBV7-2 to TRBJ2-2; no clear D. V dropped 1 base and J dropped 6 bases, with 12 bases sitting between them. The germline V gene has CDR1 SGHTA and CDR2 FQGNSA. The CDR3 loop spans 15 amino acids. The CDR3 spells CASSLGPAPPGELFF. CDR3 DNA: TGTGCCAGCAGCTTAGGACCGGCTCCCCCCGGGGAGCTGTTTTTT.

This clonotype was observed a single time. The chain has TRBV28 and TRBJ2-7; D might be TRBD1 (6 bases). CDR1 MDHEN and CDR2 SYDVKM come from the germline V gene. The CDR3 spans 15 residues. V was pared by 7 bases and J by 7 bases, with 23 bases between. CDR3 sequence (DNA): TGTGCCAGCACCTACGGGACATGGCCAAAGTGGGAGCAGTACTTC. It is translated as CASTYGTWPKWEQYF. Based on the CDR3 plus reference TRBV28 and TRBJ2-7, the full variable domain is DVKVTQSSRYLVKRTGEKVFLECVQDMDHENMFWYRQDPGLGLRLIYFSYDVKMKEKGDIPEGYSVSREKKERFSLILESASTNQTSMYLCASTYGTWPKWEQYFGPGTRLTVT.

This clonotype was recorded at least ten times. V and J are TRBV20-1 and TRBJ2-1; no firm D call. CDR1 and CDR2 from the germline V gene are DFQATT and SNEGSKA (reference sequence). V was trimmed by 0 bases and J by 10 bases, leaving 13 bases between them. The CDR3 runs 13 residues. CDR3: CSARDDRRAEQFF. The DNA of the CDR3 is TGCAGTGCTAGAGATGACCGAAGAGCGGAGCAGTTCTTC.

This clonotype was seen at least ten times. The rearrangement links TRBV3-2 to TRBJ2-1; the DNA was not used to check the table's D call, TRBD1. TRBV3-2 is marked as a pseudogene. This CDR3 is built from 17 residues. CDR3 DNA sequence: TGTGCCAGCAGCCAAGATCATAGGACAGGGGGGTACAATGAGCAGTTCTTC. Protein product: CASSQDHRTGGYNEQFF.